This TCR beta chain was found in a study of control samples from healthy donors and cancer patients. Germline V gene lookup returns CDR1 GTSNPN and CDR2 SVGIG (reference sequence). The V and J ends lost 4 bases and 0 bases, in that order; junction bases with no gene match: 2. The CDR3 sequence is 14 residues long. Profiling relied on immunoSEQ multiplex PCR, and the TCRdb table lists in-frame clones only, not all of them. The table has roughly 120,000 clones, around 89% seen once. The V call is TRBV30, the J call TRBJ2-3, with 9 nucleotides matching TRBD2. This TCR derives from a woman aged 50 to 65 in good health. Sequenced sample: blood. CDR3 sequence reads: CAWTLAGSTDTQYF. CDR3 DNA sequence: TGTGCCTGGACCCTAGCGGGAAGCACAGATACGCAGTATTTT.